The 6 T cell receptor beta chains presented below share a single source sample, sequenced in a study of molecular identifiers for immune sequencing clone quantification. TCRdb re-called the PCR reads with MiXCR, one entry per CDR3 protein. The data show hundreds of thousands of distinct CDR3 sequences, with 20% to 25% seen just once and 0.75% to 0.85% held by the top ten. Sequenced: naive CD8+ T cells from blood, with Jurkat cell RNA spiked in. Noted subset: FACS-sorted CD8+CD4-CCR7+CD45RA+ naive T cells. These receptor sequences come from a human donor in good health. Some libraries in this study had Jurkat cell RNA spiked in.

Ten or more counts support this clonotype. The chain recombines TRBV19 with TRBJ2-7; tentatively, D is TRBD2 (6 bases). This CDR3 has 14 residues. Trimming removed 1 base from V and 4 bases from J, with 11 bases in between. The germline V gene encodes CDR1 LNHDA and CDR2 SQIVND (reference sequence). DNA of the CDR3: TGTGCCAGTAGTATAGCGGGAGCACCTTACGAGCAGTACTTC. This translates into CASSIAGAPYEQYF.

This clonotype was counted ten times or more. V is TRBV5-6 and J is TRBJ2-1, with D possibly being TRBD1 or TRBD2 (5 bases each). V lost 4 bases and J 4 bases, leaving 18 bases between the germline ends. This CDR3 is built from 16 residues. Germline CDR1 SGHDT, CDR2 YYEEEE. CDR3 sequence (DNA): TGTGCCAGCAGCATCACCCCCGGGACCGAATACAATGAGCAGTTCTTC. This translates into CASSITPGTEYNEQFF. The variable domain in full, completed from reference TRBV5-6 and TRBJ2-1, reads DAGVTQSPTHLIKTRGQQVTLRCSPKSGHDTVSWYQQALGQGPQFIFQYYEEEERQRGNFPDRFSGHQFPNYSSELNVNALLLGDSALYLCASSITPGTEYNEQFFGPGTRLTVL.

The rearrangement uses TRBV10-1 and TRBJ2-7; D is unclear. Trimming removed 5 bases at V and 9 bases at J, with 23 bases between. The CDR3 totals 15 residues. Germline V gene lookup returns CDR1 WNHNN and CDR2 SYGVQD (reference sequence). The CDR3 nucleotides are TGCGCCAGCAGTAAGGACGGACCAGGCTACGAAGGGCAGTACTTC. Protein product: CASSKDGPGYEGQYF.

As for this clonotype: This may arise from a read error, as a much more abundant clone is one base away. The chain links TRBV6-2 or TRBV6-3 to TRBJ2-1, with 10 bases identical to TRBD1. V shed 0 bases, J shed 10 bases, and the junction held 6 bases outside the gene matches. CDR1 and CDR2 (germline): MNHEY, SVGEGT. This CDR3 spans 15 amino acids. The CDR3 reads CASSYSGQGLGEQFF. In DNA form, the CDR3 reads TGTGCCAGCAGTTACTCGGGACAGGGGTTGGGGGAGCAGTTCTTC.

This clonotype was detected many times. CDR3 amino acids: CAISRDINYEQYF. The CDR3 nucleotides are TGTGCCATCAGTCGGGACATTAACTACGAGCAGTACTTC. The rearrangement joins TRBV10-3 to TRBJ2-7; D is possibly TRBD1 (6 bases). The CDR3 length is 13 residues. Germline assignment: CDR1 ENHRY and CDR2 SYGVKD. Trimming removed 5 bases from V and 3 bases from J, with 11 bases in between.

This clonotype showed up just a few times. The chain combines TRBV5-5 with TRBJ1-1; 11 bases are shared with TRBD1. V was pared by 4 bases and J by 0 bases, with 8 bases of the junction left unmatched. Germline V gene data show CDR1 as SGHKS and CDR2 as YYEKEE (reference sequence). This CDR3 is built from 17 residues. The CDR3 nucleotides are TGTGCCAGCAGCGCTCCGGGACAGGGGGTTTTGAACACTGAAGCTTTCTTT. As protein: CASSAPGQGVLNTEAFF.